The 20 T cell receptor beta chains below come from one sample, sequenced in a study of Ad26.COV2.S vaccination and SARS-CoV-2 variants. Assay: immunoSEQ multiplex PCR; the TCRdb copy retains only in-frame clones and omits some. The sample has approximately 300,000 clones; about 85% are singletons. Described treatment: over 15 received Ad26.COV2.S at low or high dose, single or two shots; a few received placebo; per-sample allocation not given. Samples were taken on day 63 after the first vaccine or placebo injection. Sequencing used peripheral blood, obtained in a trial of Ad26.COV2.S vaccine versus placebo. The receptors originated from a person aged 18-60 years who received the Ad26.COV2.S COVID-19 vaccine or a placebo.

This chain connects TRBV28 to TRBJ2-7; TRBD2 matches at 7 bases. Per germline, CDR1 MDHEN and CDR2 SYDVKM. V shed 2 bases, J shed 0 bases, and the junction held 13 bases outside the gene matches. The CDR3 consists of 18 residues. CDR3 DNA sequence: TGTGCCAGCAGTTTAAATTTCGGTCTCGGGAGGAGCTCCTACGAGCAGTACTTC. This translates into CASSLNFGLGRSSYEQYF.

The chain combines TRBV11-2 with TRBJ2-4; maybe TRBD2 (5 bases). The germline CDR1 and CDR2 sequences are SGHAT and FQNNGV. This CDR3 is built from 13 residues. With 3 bases removed from V and 5 bases from J, the gap between germline ends came to 8 bases. The CDR3 DNA sequence: TGTGCCAGCAGCTTGCGGGCTGAAAACATTCAGTACTTC. This translates into CASSLRAENIQYF. The whole variable domain, remainder taken from reference TRBV11-2 and TRBJ2-4, is EAGVAQSPRYKIIEKRQSVAFWCNPISGHATLYWYQQILGQGPKLLIQFQNNGVVDDSQLPKDRFSAERLKGVDSTLKIQPAKLEDSAVYLCASSLRAENIQYFGAGTRLSVL.

The chain is built from TRBV7-6 and TRBJ2-3; no definite D call. The V and J ends lost 2 bases and 3 bases respectively, with 9 bases between them. In germline, CDR1 is SGHVS, CDR2 FNYEAQ. The CDR3 is 14 residues long. In DNA form, the CDR3 reads TGTGCCAGCAGCTTAAAATCCCCTACAGATACGCAGTATTTT. Translated: CASSLKSPTDTQYF.

CDR3 nucleotide sequence: TGTGCCAGCAAACCTACTAGCGGGGGTTACCCGAACACCGGGGAGCTGTTTTTT. Translating it yields CASKPTSGGYPNTGELFF. The V gene is TRBV7-9, the J gene TRBJ2-2; TRBD2 aligns across 11 bases. The CDR3 loop spans 18 amino acids. Looked up from germline, CDR1 is SEHNR and CDR2 is FQNEAQ (reference sequence). V was pared by 7 bases and J by 0 bases, with 10 bases of the junction left unmatched. Complete variable domain (other parts from reference TRBV7-9 and TRBJ2-2): DTGVSQNPRHKITKRGQNVTFRCDPISEHNRLYWYRQTLGQGPEFLTYFQNEAQLEKSRLLSDRFSAERPKGSFSTLEIQRTEQGDSAMYLCASKPTSGGYPNTGELFFGEGSRLTVL.

The gene calls are TRBV6-1 and TRBJ2-1; D remains ambiguous. The germline V and J ends were trimmed by 0 bases and 9 bases, with 9 bases remaining between them. The CDR3 loop spans 13 amino acids. Germline CDR1 MNHNS, CDR2 SASEGT. This CDR3 reads CASSEAAVGEQFF. The CDR3 coding sequence is TGTGCCAGCAGTGAAGCGGCGGTTGGTGAGCAGTTCTTC.

The chain employs TRBV11-3 and TRBJ1-1; the D gene is possibly TRBD1 (5 bases). This CDR3 contains 14 residues. The germline CDR1 and CDR2 sequences are SGHNT and YENEEA. V was trimmed by 1 base and J by 1 base, leaving 7 bases between them. CDR3 DNA: TGTGCCAGCAGCTTAGGACAGTCGAACACTGAAGCTTTCTTT. The encoded protein is CASSLGQSNTEAFF. The variable domain in full, with the rest retrieved from reference TRBV11-3 and TRBJ1-1, is EAGVVQSPRYKIIEKKQPVAFWCNPISGHNTLYWYLQNLGQGPELLIRYENEEAVDDSQLPKDRFSAERLKGVDSTLKIQPAELGDSAVYLCASSLGQSNTEAFFGQGTRLTVV.

Here the CDR3 reads CASSLRVAEAFF. CDR3 coding DNA: TGTGCCAGCAGTTTACGCGTGGCTGAAGCTTTCTTT. This sequence joins TRBV12-3 or TRBV12-4 and TRBJ1-1; no definite D call. The CDR3 runs 12 residues. Trimming stripped 2 bases from V and 6 bases from J, with 7 bases between.

The rearrangement uses TRBV6-5 and TRBJ1-1; no clear D gene. This CDR3 is built from 12 residues. In germline, CDR1 is MNHEY, CDR2 SVGAGI. V lost 8 bases and J 5 bases, leaving 12 bases between the germline ends. The CDR3 protein is CASWRAGTEAFF. The DNA for the CDR3 is TGTGCCAGCTGGAGAGCAGGAACTGAAGCTTTCTTT.

The V call is TRBV4-1, the J call TRBJ2-1, with 10 bases matching TRBD2. Trimming cost V 0 bases and J 7 bases; bases outside gene matches: 6. Germline assignment: CDR1 MGHRA and CDR2 YSYEKL. This CDR3 comprises 16 residues. The CDR3 is CASSQERLAGENEQFF. For the CDR3, the DNA is TGCGCCAGCAGCCAAGAGAGGCTAGCGGGGGAGAATGAGCAGTTCTTC.

The chain employs TRBV5-1 and TRBJ2-2; the match to TRBD2 covers 13 bases. Germline V gene lookup returns CDR1 SGHRS and CDR2 YFSETQ. After removal of 6 bases from V and 1 base from J, the junction contained 9 bases not matched to a gene. The CDR3 is 18 amino acids. The CDR3 bases are TGCGCCAGCACCCTGAGGACTAGCGGGGGCCTGAACACCGGGGAGCTGTTTTTT. Translation: CASTLRTSGGLNTGELFF. The whole variable domain, remainder taken from reference TRBV5-1 and TRBJ2-2, is KAGVTQTPRYLIKTRGQQVTLSCSPISGHRSVSWYQQTPGQGLQFLFEYFSETQRNKGNFPGRFSGRQFSNSRSEMNVSTLELGDSALYLCASTLRTSGGLNTGELFFGEGSRLTVL.

This chain joins TRBV7-9 and TRBJ1-1; TRBD1 matches at 7 bases. The germline V gene encodes CDR1 SEHNR and CDR2 FQNEAQ (reference sequence). V shed 5 bases and J 4 bases; nucleotides not matched to a gene: 7. The CDR3 sequence is 14 residues long. For the CDR3, the DNA is TGTGCCAGCAGCCGAGACAGGGCAGGCACTGAAGCTTTCTTT. This translates into CASSRDRAGTEAFF.

The chain employs TRBV12-2 and TRBJ1-4; TRBD1 is taken as the D call from the table, unchecked against the DNA. TRBV12-2 is a pseudogene locus. CDR3 length: 16 residues. The CDR3 nucleotides are TGTGCAAGTCGCCAATCTAGAAGGGGAACTAATGAAAAACTGTTTTTT. Translating gives CASRQSRRGTNEKLFF.

The chain joins TRBV19 to TRBJ1-5; weak D call: TRBD1 (6 bases). V lost 5 bases, J lost 3 bases, and 11 bases lay in between. CDR1 and CDR2 (germline): LNHDA, SQIVND (reference sequence). CDR3 length: 14 amino acids. The CDR3 DNA follows: TGTGCCAGTAGTTCCACAGGGTACAATCAGCCCCAGCATTTT. Protein sequence: CASSSTGYNQPQHF. Complete variable domain (other parts from reference TRBV19 and TRBJ1-5): DGGITQSPKYLFRKEGQNVTLSCEQNLNHDAMYWYRQDPGQGLRLIYYSQIVNDFQKGDIAEGYSVSREKKESFPLTVTSAQKNPTAFYLCASSSTGYNQPQHFGDGTRLSIL.

The rearrangement uses TRBV30 and TRBJ2-4, with D uncertain. V was shortened by 0 bases and J by 7 bases, with 13 bases between the two germline ends. CDR3 size: 14 residues. Germline CDR1 is GTSNPN and CDR2 is SVGIG (reference sequence). This chain's CDR3 is CAWSVLVHKNIQYF. CDR3 DNA: TGTGCCTGGAGTGTATTGGTACATAAGAACATTCAGTACTTC.

The V call is TRBV5-5, the J call TRBJ1-1; no reliable D call. Germline CDR1 reads SGHKS; CDR2 reads YYEKEE (reference sequence). With 0 bases removed from V and 8 bases from J, the gap between germline ends came to 5 bases. CDR3 length: 11 amino acids. The CDR3 DNA follows: TGTGCCAGCAGCTTGGCGGTAGAAGCTTTCTTT. Its protein is CASSLAVEAFF.

CDR3 DNA: TGTGCCAGTAGTATCATTATACAGGAGGTTGGCAATCAGCCCCAGCATTTT. It specifies CASSIIIQEVGNQPQHF. V usage is TRBV19 and J usage is TRBJ1-5; D may be TRBD1 (5 bases). The CDR3 has 17 amino acids. The germline gives CDR1 LNHDA, CDR2 SQIVND (reference sequence). The V and J ends lost 3 bases and 2 bases respectively, with 17 bases between them. Complete variable domain (other parts from reference TRBV19 and TRBJ1-5): DGGITQSPKYLFRKEGQNVTLSCEQNLNHDAMYWYRQDPGQGLRLIYYSQIVNDFQKGDIAEGYSVSREKKESFPLTVTSAQKNPTAFYLCASSIIIQEVGNQPQHFGDGTRLSIL.

About this clone itself: Germline and junction disagree at one end, which may indicate a read error. The chain links TRBV7-9 to TRBJ1-2; D unresolved. The CDR3 runs 11 residues. The germline V gene has CDR1 SEHNR and CDR2 FQNEAQ (reference sequence). As DNA, the CDR3 is TGTGCCAGCGGTCCTTTTCCGGATCTACCCTTC. It codes for CASGPFPDLPF.

The chain couples TRBV6-4 to TRBJ1-1; TRBD1 matches 7 bases. The germline V gene has CDR1 MRHNA and CDR2 SNTAGT. The CDR3 length is 14 residues. The ends lost 5 bases at V and 4 bases at J; junction bases unmatched: 7. The CDR3 bases are TGTGCCAGCAGTCAATTTGAGGGGGCCACTGAAGCTTTCTTT. Translating gives CASSQFEGATEAFF.

The CDR3 nucleotides are TGTGCCAGCAGCTTAGCGCCGCGGGGGGGCTTCAATGAGCAGTTCTTC. It codes for CASSLAPRGGFNEQFF. This chain joins TRBV7-9 and TRBJ2-1, with 9 bases that match TRBD2. This CDR3 is built from 16 residues. Unmatched junction bases numbered 6, after V lost 0 bases and J lost 6 bases. The germline gives CDR1 SEHNR, CDR2 FQNEAQ (reference sequence).

The chain employs TRBV3-1 (or the pseudogene TRBV3-2) and TRBJ2-2; 9 nucleotides agree with TRBD2. The germline V gene has CDR1 LGHDT and CDR2 YNNKEL (reference sequence). J lost 6 bases, V lost 3 bases, and 5 bases had no gene match. The CDR3 runs 15 residues. The CDR3 protein is CASSHYERGAGELFF. The CDR3 DNA reads TGTGCCAGCAGCCACTACGAGCGGGGGGCCGGGGAGCTGTTTTTT.